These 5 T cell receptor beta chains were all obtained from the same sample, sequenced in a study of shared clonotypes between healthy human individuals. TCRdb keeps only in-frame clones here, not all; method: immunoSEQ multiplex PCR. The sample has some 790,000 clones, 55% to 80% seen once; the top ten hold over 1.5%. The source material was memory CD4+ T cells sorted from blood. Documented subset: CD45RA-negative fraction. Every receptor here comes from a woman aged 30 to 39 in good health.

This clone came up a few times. DNA for the CDR3: TGTGCCACCAGCCCCGCGGGCGAAAATGAAAAACTGTTTTTT. Translating it yields CATSPAGENEKLFF. The chain has TRBV15 and TRBJ1-4; no clear D gene. The CDR3 runs 14 residues. Germline CDR1 LNHNV, CDR2 YYDKDF (reference sequence). Trimming stripped 5 bases from V and 5 bases from J, with 12 bases between.

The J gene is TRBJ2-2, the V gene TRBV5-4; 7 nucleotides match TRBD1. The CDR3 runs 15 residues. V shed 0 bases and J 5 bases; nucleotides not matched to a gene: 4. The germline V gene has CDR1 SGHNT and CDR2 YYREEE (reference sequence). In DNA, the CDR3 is TGTGCCAGCAGCTTGGAGGCAGGGGGTACCGGGGAGCTGTTTTTT. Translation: CASSLEAGGTGELFF.

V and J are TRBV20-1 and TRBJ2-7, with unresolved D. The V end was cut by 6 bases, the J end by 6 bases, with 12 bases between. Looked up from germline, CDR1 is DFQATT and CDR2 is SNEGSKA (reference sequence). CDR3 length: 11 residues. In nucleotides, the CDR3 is TGCAGTGCCGCAATTCTAGTCGAGCAGTACTTC. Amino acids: CSAAILVEQYF.

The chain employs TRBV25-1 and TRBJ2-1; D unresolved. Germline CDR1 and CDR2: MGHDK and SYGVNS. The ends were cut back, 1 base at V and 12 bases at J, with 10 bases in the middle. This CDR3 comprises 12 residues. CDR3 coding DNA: TGTGCCAGCAGTGAATCCGGCTCAGGGCAGTTCTTC. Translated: CASSESGSGQFF.

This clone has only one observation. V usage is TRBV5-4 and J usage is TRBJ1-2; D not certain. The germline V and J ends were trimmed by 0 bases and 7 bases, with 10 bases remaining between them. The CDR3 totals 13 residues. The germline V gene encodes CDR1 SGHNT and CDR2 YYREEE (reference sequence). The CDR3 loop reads CASSLDREGGYTF. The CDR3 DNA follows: TGTGCCAGCAGCTTGGACAGAGAAGGTGGCTACACCTTC.